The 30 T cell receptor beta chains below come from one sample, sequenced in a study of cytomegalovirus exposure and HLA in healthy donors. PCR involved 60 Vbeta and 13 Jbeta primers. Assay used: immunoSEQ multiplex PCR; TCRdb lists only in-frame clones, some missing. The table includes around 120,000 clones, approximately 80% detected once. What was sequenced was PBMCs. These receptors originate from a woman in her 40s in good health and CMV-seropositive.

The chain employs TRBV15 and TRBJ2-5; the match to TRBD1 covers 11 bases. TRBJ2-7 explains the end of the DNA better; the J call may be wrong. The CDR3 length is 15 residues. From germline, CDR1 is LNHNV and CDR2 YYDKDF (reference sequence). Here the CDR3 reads CATSRGGQGGYEQYF. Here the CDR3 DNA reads TGTGCCACCAGCAGAGGGGGACAGGGGGGATACGAGCAGTACTTC.

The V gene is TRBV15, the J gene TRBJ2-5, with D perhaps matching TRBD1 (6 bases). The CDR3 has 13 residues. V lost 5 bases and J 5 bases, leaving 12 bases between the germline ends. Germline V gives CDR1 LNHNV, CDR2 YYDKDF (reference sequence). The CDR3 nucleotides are TGTGCCACCAGCTGGACAGTTGCGGAGACCCAGTACTTC. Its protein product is CATSWTVAETQYF.

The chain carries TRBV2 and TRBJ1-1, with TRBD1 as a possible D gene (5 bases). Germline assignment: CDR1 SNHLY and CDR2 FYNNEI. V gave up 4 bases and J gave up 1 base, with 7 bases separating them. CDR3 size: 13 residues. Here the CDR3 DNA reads TGTGCCAGCAGTGGACAGCCGAACACTGAAGCTTTCTTT. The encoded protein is CASSGQPNTEAFF. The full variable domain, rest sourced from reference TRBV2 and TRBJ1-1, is EPEVTQTPSHQVTQMGQEVILRCVPISNHLYFYWYRQILGQKVEFLVSFYNNEISEKSEIFDDQFSVERPDGSNFTLKIRSTKLEDSAMYFCASSGQPNTEAFFGQGTRLTVV.

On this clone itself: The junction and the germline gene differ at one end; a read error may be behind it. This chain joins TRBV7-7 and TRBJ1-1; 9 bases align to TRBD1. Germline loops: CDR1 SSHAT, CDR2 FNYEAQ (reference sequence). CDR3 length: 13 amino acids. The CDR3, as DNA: TGTGCTAGCAGCGCGGGACAGGGCACTGAAGCTTTCTTT. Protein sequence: CASSAGQGTEAFF.

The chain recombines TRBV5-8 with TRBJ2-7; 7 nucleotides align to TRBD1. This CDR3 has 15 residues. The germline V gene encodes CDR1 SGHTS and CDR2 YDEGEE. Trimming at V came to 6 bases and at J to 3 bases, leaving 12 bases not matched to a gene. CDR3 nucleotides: TGTGCCAGCACGCCGGGACAGCCTAATCTCTACGAGCAGTACTTC. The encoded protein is CASTPGQPNLYEQYF.

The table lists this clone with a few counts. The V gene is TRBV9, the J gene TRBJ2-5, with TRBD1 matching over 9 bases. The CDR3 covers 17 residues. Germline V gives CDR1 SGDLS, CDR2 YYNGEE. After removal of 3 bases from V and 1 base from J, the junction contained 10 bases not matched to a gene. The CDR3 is CASSAGLQGAPQETQYF. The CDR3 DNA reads TGTGCCAGCAGCGCCGGCCTACAGGGGGCCCCCCAAGAGACCCAGTACTTC.

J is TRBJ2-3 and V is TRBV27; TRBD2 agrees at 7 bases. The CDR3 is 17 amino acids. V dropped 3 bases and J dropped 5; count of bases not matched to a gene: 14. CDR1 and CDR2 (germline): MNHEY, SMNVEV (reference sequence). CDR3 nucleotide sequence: TGTGCCAGCAGTTTCTCGCGGAGGCGGGAGCTCCAAGATACGCAGTATTTT. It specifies CASSFSRRRELQDTQYF.

CDR3 in amino acids: CASSVQGLAGRFNTGELFF. The CDR3 coding sequence is TGTGCCAGCAGCGTGCAGGGACTAGCGGGGCGCTTCAACACCGGGGAGCTGTTTTTT. The V gene is TRBV9, the J gene TRBJ2-2; the match to TRBD2 covers 13 bases. There are 19 residues in the CDR3. The germline gives CDR1 SGDLS, CDR2 YYNGEE. V was clipped by 2 bases and J by 2 bases; unmatched bases: 9.

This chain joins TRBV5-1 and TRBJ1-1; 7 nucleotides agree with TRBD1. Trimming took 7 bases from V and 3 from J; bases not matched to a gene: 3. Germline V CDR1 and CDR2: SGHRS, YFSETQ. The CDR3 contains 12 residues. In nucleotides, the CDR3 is TGCGCCAGCGGGACAGCCCACACTGAAGCTTTCTTT. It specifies CASGTAHTEAFF.

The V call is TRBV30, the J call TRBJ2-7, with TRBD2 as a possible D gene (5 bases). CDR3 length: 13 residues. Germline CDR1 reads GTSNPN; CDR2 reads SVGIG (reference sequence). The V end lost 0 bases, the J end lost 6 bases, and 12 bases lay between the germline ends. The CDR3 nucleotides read TGTGCCTGGAGTGTGACCGACTATGGCGAGCAGTACTTC. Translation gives CAWSVTDYGEQYF.

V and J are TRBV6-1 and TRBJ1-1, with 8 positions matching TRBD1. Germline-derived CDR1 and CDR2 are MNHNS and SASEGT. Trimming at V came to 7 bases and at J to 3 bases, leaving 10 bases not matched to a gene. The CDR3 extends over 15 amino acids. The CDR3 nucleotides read TGTGCCAGCATTGACTCCAGGGGGCTGGACACTGAAGCTTTCTTT. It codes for CASIDSRGLDTEAFF.

The DNA of the CDR3 is TGCGCCAGCAGCCAGTTCGGGACTAGCGGTACCGGGGAGCAGTACTTC. This codes for CASSQFGTSGTGEQYF. The chain carries TRBV4-1 and TRBJ2-7; 11 nucleotides agree with TRBD2. The CDR3 contains 16 residues. The germline gives CDR1 MGHRA, CDR2 YSYEKL. The V and J ends lost 3 bases and 7 bases, in that order; junction bases with no gene match: 11.

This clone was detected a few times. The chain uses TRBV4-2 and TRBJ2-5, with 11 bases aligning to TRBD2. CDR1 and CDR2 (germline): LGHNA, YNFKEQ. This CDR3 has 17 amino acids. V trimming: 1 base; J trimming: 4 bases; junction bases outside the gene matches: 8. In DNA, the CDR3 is TGTGCCAGCAGCCAAGGGGTATTAGCGGGAGGGGGAGAGACCCAGTACTTC. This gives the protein CASSQGVLAGGGETQYF.

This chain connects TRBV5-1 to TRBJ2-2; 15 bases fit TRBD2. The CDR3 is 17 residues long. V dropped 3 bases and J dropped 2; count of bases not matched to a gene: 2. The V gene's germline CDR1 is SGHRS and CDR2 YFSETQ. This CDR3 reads CASSSGLAGGNTGELFF. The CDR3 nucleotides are TGCGCCAGCAGCTCGGGACTAGCGGGAGGCAACACCGGGGAGCTGTTTTTT.

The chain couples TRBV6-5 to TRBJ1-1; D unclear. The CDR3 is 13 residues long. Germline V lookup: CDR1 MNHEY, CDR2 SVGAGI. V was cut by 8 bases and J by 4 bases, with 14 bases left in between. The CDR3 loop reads CASSIAGSTEAFF. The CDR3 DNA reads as TGTGCCAGCTCCATAGCGGGATCCACTGAAGCTTTCTTT.

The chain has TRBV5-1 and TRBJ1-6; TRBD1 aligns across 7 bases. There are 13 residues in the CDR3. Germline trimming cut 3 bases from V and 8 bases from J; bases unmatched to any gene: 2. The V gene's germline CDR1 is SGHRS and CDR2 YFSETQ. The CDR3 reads CASSYQGDSPLHF. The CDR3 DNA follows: TGCGCCAGCAGCTATCAGGGGGATTCACCCCTCCACTTT.

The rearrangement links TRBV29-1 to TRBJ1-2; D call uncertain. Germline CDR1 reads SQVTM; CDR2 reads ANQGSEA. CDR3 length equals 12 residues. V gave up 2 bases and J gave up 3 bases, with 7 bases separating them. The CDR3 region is CSVEKGDYGYTF. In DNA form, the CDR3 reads TGCAGCGTTGAAAAGGGAGACTATGGCTACACCTTC.

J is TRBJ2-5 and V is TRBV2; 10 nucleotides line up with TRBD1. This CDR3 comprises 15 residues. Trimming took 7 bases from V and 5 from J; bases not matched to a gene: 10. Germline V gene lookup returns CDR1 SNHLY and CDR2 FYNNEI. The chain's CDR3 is CASIPTGGEMETQYF. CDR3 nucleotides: TGTGCCAGCATTCCGACAGGGGGCGAGATGGAGACCCAGTACTTC.

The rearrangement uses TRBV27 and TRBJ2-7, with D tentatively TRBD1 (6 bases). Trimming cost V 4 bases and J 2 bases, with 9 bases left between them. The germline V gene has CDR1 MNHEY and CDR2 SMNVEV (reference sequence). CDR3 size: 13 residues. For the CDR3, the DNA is TGTGCCAGCAGTTCGCGGACAGCCTACGAGCAGTACTTC. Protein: CASSSRTAYEQYF.

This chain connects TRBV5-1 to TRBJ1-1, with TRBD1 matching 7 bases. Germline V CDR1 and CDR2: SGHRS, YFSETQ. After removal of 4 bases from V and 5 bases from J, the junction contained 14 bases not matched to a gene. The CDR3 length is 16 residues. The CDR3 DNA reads TGCGCCAGCAGCCCCCCCCTGTCAGGGGGTGAGACTGAAGCTTTCTTT. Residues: CASSPPLSGGETEAFF.

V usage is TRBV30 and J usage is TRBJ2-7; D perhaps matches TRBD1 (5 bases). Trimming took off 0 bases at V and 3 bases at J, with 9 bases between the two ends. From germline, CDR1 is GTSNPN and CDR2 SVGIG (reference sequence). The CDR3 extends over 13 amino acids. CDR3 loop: CAWSVQEYYEQYF. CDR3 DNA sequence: TGTGCCTGGAGTGTACAGGAGTACTACGAGCAGTACTTC.

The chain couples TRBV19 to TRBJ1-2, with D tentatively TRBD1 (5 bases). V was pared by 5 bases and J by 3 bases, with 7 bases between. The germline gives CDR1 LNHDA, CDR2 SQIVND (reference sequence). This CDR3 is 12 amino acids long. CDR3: CASSARDYGYTF. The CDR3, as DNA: TGTGCCAGTAGTGCCAGGGACTATGGCTACACCTTC. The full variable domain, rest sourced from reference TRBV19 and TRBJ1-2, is DGGITQSPKYLFRKEGQNVTLSCEQNLNHDAMYWYRQDPGQGLRLIYYSQIVNDFQKGDIAEGYSVSREKKESFPLTVTSAQKNPTAFYLCASSARDYGYTFGSGTRLTVV.

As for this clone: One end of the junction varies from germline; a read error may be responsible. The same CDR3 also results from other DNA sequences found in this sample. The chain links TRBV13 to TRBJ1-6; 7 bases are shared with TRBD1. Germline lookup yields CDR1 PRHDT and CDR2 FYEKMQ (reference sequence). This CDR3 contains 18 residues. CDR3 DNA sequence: TGTGCCAGCAGTCTTCGGGCGTACACAGGGGAGTTTAATTCCCCCCTCCACTTT. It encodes CASSLRAYTGEFNSPLHF.

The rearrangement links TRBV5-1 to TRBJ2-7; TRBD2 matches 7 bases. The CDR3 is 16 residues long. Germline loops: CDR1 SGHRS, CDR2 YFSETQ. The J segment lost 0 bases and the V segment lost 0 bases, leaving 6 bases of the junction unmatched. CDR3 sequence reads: CASSLGDGGSSYEQYF. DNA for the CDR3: TGCGCCAGCAGCTTGGGTGACGGCGGGAGCTCCTACGAGCAGTACTTC. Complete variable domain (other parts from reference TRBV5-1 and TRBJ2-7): KAGVTQTPRYLIKTRGQQVTLSCSPISGHRSVSWYQQTPGQGLQFLFEYFSETQRNKGNFPGRFSGRQFSNSRSEMNVSTLELGDSALYLCASSLGDGGSSYEQYFGPGTRLTVT.

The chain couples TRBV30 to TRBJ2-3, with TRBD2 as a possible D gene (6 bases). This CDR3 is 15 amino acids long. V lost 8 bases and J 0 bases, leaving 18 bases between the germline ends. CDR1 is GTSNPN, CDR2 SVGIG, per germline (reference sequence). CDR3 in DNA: TGTGCCAAGAAGATGGGTAGCGGAAGCACAGATACGCAGTATTTT. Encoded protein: CAKKMGSGSTDTQYF.

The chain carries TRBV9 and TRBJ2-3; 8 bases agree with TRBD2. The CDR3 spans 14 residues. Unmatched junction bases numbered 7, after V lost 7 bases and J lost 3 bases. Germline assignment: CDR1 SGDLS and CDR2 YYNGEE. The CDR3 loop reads CASGRRGETDTQYF. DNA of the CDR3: TGTGCCAGCGGGCGGCGGGGGGAAACAGATACGCAGTATTTT.

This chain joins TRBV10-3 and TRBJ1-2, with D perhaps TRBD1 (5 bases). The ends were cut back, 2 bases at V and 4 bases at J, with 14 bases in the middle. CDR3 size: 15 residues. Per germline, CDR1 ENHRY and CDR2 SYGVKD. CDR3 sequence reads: CAISERSGGAYGYTF. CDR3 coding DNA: TGTGCCATCAGTGAGAGGTCAGGTGGGGCCTATGGCTACACCTTC.

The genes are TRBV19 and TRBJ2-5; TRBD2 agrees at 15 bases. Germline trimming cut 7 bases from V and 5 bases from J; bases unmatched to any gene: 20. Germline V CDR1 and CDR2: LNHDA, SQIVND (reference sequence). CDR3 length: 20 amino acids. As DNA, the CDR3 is TGTGCCAGTACCCCCCGGGGATTTGTCCGGACTAGCGGGGGGGCGGAGACCCAGTACTTC. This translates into CASTPRGFVRTSGGAETQYF.

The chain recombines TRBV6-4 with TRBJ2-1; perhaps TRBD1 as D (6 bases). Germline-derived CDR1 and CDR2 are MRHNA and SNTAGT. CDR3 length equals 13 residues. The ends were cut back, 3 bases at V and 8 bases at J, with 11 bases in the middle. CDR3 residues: CASSEGQTDEQFF. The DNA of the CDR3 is TGTGCCAGCAGTGAAGGACAGACGGATGAGCAGTTCTTC.

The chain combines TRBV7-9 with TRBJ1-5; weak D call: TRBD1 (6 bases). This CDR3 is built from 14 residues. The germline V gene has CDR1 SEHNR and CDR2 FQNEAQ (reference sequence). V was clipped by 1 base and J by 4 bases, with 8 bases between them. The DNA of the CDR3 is TGTGCCAGCAGCTTAGGGGGACATAATCAGCCCCAGCATTTT. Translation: CASSLGGHNQPQHF.